This T cell receptor (beta chain) was captured in a study of long-term antiretroviral therapy in people with HIV. With survey level as its setting, the immunoSEQ assay was v3.0. Libraries were prepared by immunoSEQ multiplex PCR; TCRdb keeps only in-frame clonotypes and omits some of them. The sample has over 15,000 clones, about 84% seen once. The CDR3 contains 13 residues. With 0 bases removed from V and 8 bases from J, the gap between germline ends came to 8 bases. CDR1 is SEHNR, CDR2 FQNEAQ, per germline (reference sequence). This specimen was unsorted PBMCs, taken 0.1 years before starting antiretroviral therapy. The clonotype comes from a man aged 18 to 29 with HIV. The gene calls are TRBV7-9 and TRBJ2-1, with D unclear. The CDR3 sequence: CASSLATPHEQFF. In DNA form, the CDR3 reads TGTGCCAGCAGCTTAGCGACCCCCCATGAGCAGTTCTTC.